Listed below are T cell receptor beta chains from one sample, sequenced in a study of cytomegalovirus exposure and HLA in healthy donors. This table comes from immunoSEQ multiplex PCR, and its TCRdb copy is limited to in-frame clones, with some not included. The sample consists of around 150,000 clones, around 84% of them appearing once. Sequences were obtained from PBMCs. Receptor source: a man between 45 and 60 years old in good health and CMV-seronegative. Each CDR3 is given with its conserved first and last residue. The order of the fields is D gene, V gene, clone size, J gene, CDR3 DNA, CDR3 protein. The D gene is left open where the match is weak. Only some rows state a clone size, as once, few, many or a class for expanded clones.

d_gene: NA; v_gene: TRBV4-2; abundance: few; j_gene: TRBJ1-2; CDR3nt: TGTGCCAGCAGCCAAGGGGGCTTCTATGGCTACACCTTC; CDR3aa: CASSQGGFYGYTF
d_gene: NA; v_gene: TRBV4-1; abundance: NA; j_gene: TRBJ2-7; CDR3nt: TGCGCCAGCAGCCAAGATCCGTCTTCCTCCGAGCAGTACTTC; CDR3aa: CASSQDPSSSEQYF
d_gene: TRBD1; v_gene: TRBV7-9; abundance: NA; j_gene: TRBJ2-7; CDR3nt: TGTGCCAGCAGCTGGGGACAGGCCGAGCAGTACTTC; CDR3aa: CASSWGQAEQYF
d_gene: TRBD1; v_gene: TRBV7-7; abundance: NA; j_gene: TRBJ1-1; CDR3nt: TGTGCTAGCAGCACGACCGGGACAGGGAACACTGAAGCTTTCTTT; CDR3aa: CASSTTGTGNTEAFF
d_gene: NA; v_gene: TRBV27; abundance: NA; j_gene: TRBJ1-6; CDR3nt: TGTGCCAGCAGTTTAGCGGGGGCGCAGCACTCACCCCTCCACTTT; CDR3aa: CASSLAGAQHSPLHF
d_gene: NA; v_gene: TRBV27; abundance: NA; j_gene: TRBJ1-6; CDR3nt: TGTGCCAGCAGTTTAACAGGAGTCTCCTATAATTCACCCCTCCACTTT; CDR3aa: CASSLTGVSYNSPLHF
d_gene: NA; v_gene: TRBV5-6; abundance: few; j_gene: TRBJ1-1; CDR3nt: TGTGCCAGCAGCTTGGTTGGGGGGGCCATGAACACTGAAGCTTTCTTT; CDR3aa: CASSLVGGAMNTEAFF
d_gene: TRBD1; v_gene: TRBV5-1; abundance: NA; j_gene: TRBJ1-1; CDR3nt: TGCGCCAGCAGCTCCGGACAGGGTGCCACTGAAGCTTTCTTT; CDR3aa: CASSSGQGATEAFF
d_gene: TRBD1; v_gene: TRBV7-7; abundance: NA; j_gene: TRBJ2-7; CDR3nt: TGTGCTAGCAGCCCCTCTGGGGACAGGGGATACGAGCAGTACTTC; CDR3aa: CASSPSGDRGYEQYF
d_gene: NA; v_gene: TRBV5-5; abundance: NA; j_gene: TRBJ2-6; CDR3nt: TGTGCCAGCAGCTTGGCTACAGAACCGATTTTCTCTGGGGCCAACGTCCTGACTTTC; CDR3aa: CASSLATEPIFSGANVLTF
d_gene: TRBD1; v_gene: TRBV4-2; abundance: NA; j_gene: TRBJ1-6; CDR3nt: TGTGCCAGCAGCCAAGAGACAGGGGAGGTTTCACCCCTCCACTTT; CDR3aa: CASSQETGEVSPLHF
d_gene: NA; v_gene: TRBV28; abundance: NA; j_gene: TRBJ2-7; CDR3nt: TGTGCCAGCAGTTTAGGGGGGGCGAACGCCTACGAGCAGTACTTC; CDR3aa: CASSLGGANAYEQYF
d_gene: TRBD2; v_gene: TRBV11-2; abundance: NA; j_gene: TRBJ2-5; CDR3nt: TGTGCCAGCAGCTTCGGGGGGTATGAGACCCAGTACTTC; CDR3aa: CASSFGGYETQYF
d_gene: TRBD1; v_gene: TRBV10-3; abundance: NA; j_gene: TRBJ1-1; CDR3nt: TGTGCCATCAGTGACACGACAGGGAAATCGAAGAACACTGAAGCTTTCTTT; CDR3aa: CAISDTTGKSKNTEAFF
d_gene: NA; v_gene: TRBV6-4; abundance: few; j_gene: TRBJ1-1; CDR3nt: TGTGCCAGCAGGGATGGCAGGGCAGGGAACACTGAAGCTTTCTTT; CDR3aa: CASRDGRAGNTEAFF
d_gene: NA; v_gene: TRBV19; abundance: once; j_gene: TRBJ2-5; CDR3nt: TGTGCCAGTAGTAATTCAGGGCGGGAGACCCAGTACTTC; CDR3aa: CASSNSGRETQYF
d_gene: TRBD1; v_gene: TRBV30; abundance: NA; j_gene: TRBJ1-6; CDR3nt: TGTGCCTGGGGAGCACAGGGGTCCTTCTATTCACCCCTCCACTTT; CDR3aa: CAWGAQGSFYSPLHF
d_gene: NA; v_gene: TRBV7-8; abundance: NA; j_gene: TRBJ1-1; CDR3nt: TGTGCCAGCAGCCAGATGTCTGTGGCTGAAGCTTTCTTT; CDR3aa: CASSQMSVAEAFF
d_gene: TRBD1; v_gene: TRBV5-1; abundance: NA; j_gene: TRBJ2-5; CDR3nt: TGCGCCAGCAGCTCCCCGGGACAGGGGCACGAGACCCAGTACTTC; CDR3aa: CASSSPGQGHETQYF
d_gene: NA; v_gene: TRBV5-4; abundance: NA; j_gene: TRBJ2-3; CDR3nt: TGTGCCAGCAGCGACTATAGCGGCACTAGCACAGATACGCAGTATTTT; CDR3aa: CASSDYSGTSTDTQYF
d_gene: TRBD2; v_gene: TRBV5-1; abundance: NA; j_gene: TRBJ2-5; CDR3nt: TGCGCCAGCAGCTTGGGCCCCGGGACTAGCGCCTTAGAGACCCAGTACTTC; CDR3aa: CASSLGPGTSALETQYF
d_gene: NA; v_gene: TRBV29-1; abundance: NA; j_gene: TRBJ2-7; CDR3nt: TGCAGCGCCTACGTCTCCCCCGCCAACGAGCAGTACTTC; CDR3aa: CSAYVSPANEQYF
d_gene: TRBD1; v_gene: TRBV28; abundance: NA; j_gene: TRBJ1-2; CDR3nt: TGTGCCAGCAGTACAACAGGGGCGATACAAGCTAACTATGGCTACACCTTC; CDR3aa: CASSTTGAIQANYGYTF
d_gene: NA; v_gene: TRBV19; abundance: NA; j_gene: TRBJ2-1; CDR3nt: TGTGCCAGCCTGGCCGGAGGGAAGGGGTCGAATGAGCAGTTCTTC; CDR3aa: CASLAGGKGSNEQFF
d_gene: NA; v_gene: TRBV30; abundance: NA; j_gene: TRBJ1-5; CDR3nt: TGTGCCTGGAGTACGGGGGGGGGTCAGCCCCAGCATTTT; CDR3aa: CAWSTGGGQPQHF
d_gene: NA; v_gene: TRBV18; abundance: NA; j_gene: TRBJ1-1; CDR3nt: TGTGCCAGCTCACAGGGGGGGATGAACACTGAAGCTTTCTTT; CDR3aa: CASSQGGMNTEAFF